What follows is one T cell receptor beta chain and its context. Antigen: not known. This entry comes from a study of CD4 T cells in relation to SARS-CoV-2 and coronaviruses. TCRdb keeps only in-frame clones here, not all; method: immunoSEQ multiplex PCR. The sample includes some 23,000 clones, 70% to 80% seen only once; the top ten take around 12%. V trimming: 4 bases; J trimming: 5 bases; junction bases outside the gene matches: 16. The CDR3 totals 18 residues. Germline V lookup: CDR1 LNHDA, CDR2 SQIVND (reference sequence). Before the COVID-19 pandemic, during about 2011-2019, CD4+ T cells were taken from unexposed donors. CD4+ T cells were isolated from the cells after around 11 days of culture. Fresh IL-2 medium replaced half the medium on days 3 and 7. General study findings and limits: Monoreactive clones expanded significantly more to SARS-CoV-2 than crossreactive clones did.

The sequenced sample was CD4+ T cells from PBMCs, cultured in vitro. The sequence came from a human donor in good health. This rearrangement joins TRBV19 to TRBJ2-3; 9 nucleotides line up with TRBD2. The CDR3 nucleotides read TGTGCCAGTAGTAAAACGGCGTATGAGCGGGGGGTTTTAGATACGCAGTATTTT. This encodes CASSKTAYERGVLDTQYF. Full variable domain (missing parts from reference TRBV19 and TRBJ2-3): DGGITQSPKYLFRKEGQNVTLSCEQNLNHDAMYWYRQDPGQGLRLIYYSQIVNDFQKGDIAEGYSVSREKKESFPLTVTSAQKNPTAFYLCASSKTAYERGVLDTQYFGPGTRLTVL.